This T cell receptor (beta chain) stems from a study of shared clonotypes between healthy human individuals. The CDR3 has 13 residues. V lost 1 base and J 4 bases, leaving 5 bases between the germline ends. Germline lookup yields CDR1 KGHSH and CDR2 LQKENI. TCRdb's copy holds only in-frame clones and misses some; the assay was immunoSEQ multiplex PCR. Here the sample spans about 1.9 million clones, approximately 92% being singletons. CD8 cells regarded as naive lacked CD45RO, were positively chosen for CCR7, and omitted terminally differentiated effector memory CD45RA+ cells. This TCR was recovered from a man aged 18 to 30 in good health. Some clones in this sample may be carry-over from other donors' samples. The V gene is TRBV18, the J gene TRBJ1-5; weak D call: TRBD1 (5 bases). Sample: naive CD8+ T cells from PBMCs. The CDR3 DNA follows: TGTGCCAGCTCACCACAGGGGAATCAGCCCCAGCATTTT. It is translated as CASSPQGNQPQHF.